These T cell receptor beta chains were read from a single sample in a study of shared clonotypes between healthy human individuals. Clones were sequenced by immunoSEQ multiplex PCR, and TCRdb holds only the in-frame ones, with some missing. Among some 1.5 million clones listed, approximately 98% were seen once. The sequencing input was naive CD4+ T cells sorted from blood. These receptors originate from a man younger than 45 in good health. The CDR3 runs from the conserved cysteine through the conserved F or W. The D gene is left open where the match is weak. Clone size is shown for a subset of rows, as once, few, many or a class of expanded clone.

NA	TRBJ1-4	TRBV18	NA	CASSPQQGNEKLFF	TGTGCCAGCTCACCGCAACAGGGAAATGAAAAACTGTTTTTT
TRBD1	TRBJ1-5	TRBV23-1	NA	CASSQQDRASNQPQHF	TGCGCCAGCAGTCAACAGGACAGGGCAAGCAATCAGCCCCAGCATTTT
NA	TRBJ2-2	TRBV25-1	NA	CASSNNPSLGELFF	TGTGCCAGCAGTAATAATCCGTCCCTCGGGGAGCTGTTTTTT
NA	TRBJ2-7	TRBV5-5	NA	CASSTAGQFYEQYF	TGTGCCAGCAGCACAGCGGGACAGTTCTACGAGCAGTACTTC
NA	TRBJ1-3	TRBV6-6	NA	CASSRDQNTIYF	TGTGCCAGCAGTCGGGACCAAAACACCATATATTTT
NA	TRBJ2-5	TRBV30	NA	CAWSGQETQYF	TGTGCCTGGAGTGGACAAGAGACCCAGTACTTC
TRBD1	TRBJ1-1	TRBV7-2	NA	CASSLAPGQGAPTEAFF	TGTGCCAGCAGCTTAGCTCCGGGACAGGGGGCTCCCACTGAAGCTTTCTTT
NA	TRBJ1-5	TRBV28	NA	CASSFSVPVRNQPQHF	TGTGCCAGCAGTTTTTCCGTTCCGGTCAGAAATCAGCCCCAGCATTTT
NA	TRBJ2-7	TRBV11-3	NA	CASSLAASYEQYF	TGTGCCAGCAGCTTAGCAGCTTCCTACGAGCAGTACTTC
NA	TRBJ2-2	TRBV19	NA	CASRALNTGELFF	TGTGCCAGTAGGGCACTCAACACCGGGGAGCTGTTTTTT
NA	TRBJ1-5	TRBV28	NA	CASSPWARVREAQHF	TGTGCCAGCAGCCCCTGGGCGCGGGTCAGGGAGGCCCAGCATTTT
NA	TRBJ1-2	TRBV14	NA	CASSQDKDYGYTF	TGTGCCAGCAGCCAAGACAAGGACTATGGCTACACCTTC
NA	TRBJ1-2	TRBV6-1	NA	CASSATHVNYGYTF	TGTGCCAGCAGTGCCACCCACGTGAACTATGGCTACACCTTC
TRBD1	TRBJ1-1	TRBV7-3	NA	CASSMTGEATEAFF	TGTGCCAGCAGCATGACAGGGGAGGCCACTGAAGCTTTCTTT
NA	TRBJ1-1	TRBV5-1	NA	CASSLVANTEAFF	TGCGCCAGCAGCTTGGTAGCGAACACTGAAGCTTTCTTT
TRBD2	TRBJ2-1	TRBV14	NA	CASSRGGTVYNEQFF	TGTGCCAGCAGCCGCGGGGGAACGGTCTACAATGAGCAGTTCTTC
NA	TRBJ2-7	TRBV7-2	NA	CASSSGAGEASYEQYF	TGTGCCAGCAGCTCGGGGGCGGGAGAGGCCAGCTACGAGCAGTACTTC
TRBD2	TRBJ2-1	TRBV9	NA	CASSVGGYAGGKNEQFF	TGTGCCAGCAGCGTAGGGGGGTATGCGGGAGGGAAAAATGAGCAGTTCTTC
TRBD2	TRBJ2-5	TRBV10-3	NA	CAISGGEGVQETQYF	TGTGCCATCAGTGGGGGGGAGGGAGTCCAAGAGACCCAGTACTTC
NA	TRBJ2-2	TRBV5-1	NA	CASSAGTVNTGELFF	TGCGCCAGCAGCGCCGGGACGGTGAACACCGGGGAGCTGTTTTTT
TRBD1	TRBJ1-1	TRBV7-2	NA	CASRRRGQGTEAFF	TGTGCCAGCCGTCGAAGGGGGCAGGGCACTGAAGCTTTCTTT
TRBD1	TRBJ2-1	TRBV7-2	once	CASSSRQGRWDNEQFF	TGTGCCAGCAGCAGTCGACAGGGGAGATGGGACAATGAGCAGTTCTTC
NA	TRBJ2-7	TRBV18	NA	CASSPPMGPEQYF	TGTGCCAGCTCACCACCGATGGGTCCCGAGCAGTACTTC
NA	TRBJ2-2	TRBV30	NA	CAWRKGANTGELFF	TGTGCCTGGAGGAAGGGGGCGAACACCGGGGAGCTGTTTTTT
NA	TRBJ2-7	TRBV10-2	once	CASSETTVGEQYF	TGCGCCAGCAGTGAAACAACCGTTGGCGAGCAGTACTTC
TRBD2	TRBJ2-1	TRBV11-2	NA	CASSLGRLAGGNEQFF	TGTGCCAGCAGCTTAGGCCGCCTAGCGGGAGGCAATGAGCAGTTCTTC
TRBD2	TRBJ2-1	TRBV7-9	NA	CASSLALAGYNEQFF	TGTGCCAGCAGCTTAGCTCTAGCGGGGTACAATGAGCAGTTCTTC
NA	TRBJ1-4	TRBV18	NA	CASSPPTTNEKLFF	TGTGCCAGCTCACCACCCACAACTAATGAAAAACTGTTTTTT
NA	TRBJ2-7	TRBV27	once	CASSPRPTVYYEQYF	TGTGCCAGCAGTCCACGACCCACAGTCTACTACGAGCAGTACTTC
NA	TRBJ2-5	TRBV7-3	NA	CASSRYQETQYF	TGTGCCAGCAGCCGGTACCAAGAGACCCAGTACTTC
NA	TRBJ1-1	TRBV7-9	NA	CASSFGSGGNTEAFF	TGTGCCAGCAGCTTTGGGTCGGGAGGTAACACTGAAGCTTTCTTT
NA	TRBJ2-5	TRBV6-5	NA	CARKETQYF	TGTGCCAGAAAAGAGACCCAGTACTTC
NA	TRBJ2-7	TRBV6-5	once	CASSYSRGGNEQYF	TGTGCCAGCAGTTACTCCAGAGGAGGGAACGAGCAGTACTTC
NA	TRBJ1-5	TRBV7-2	once	CASSDFAGRLGSNQPQHF	TGTGCCAGCAGTGATTTCGCGGGCCGATTGGGGAGCAATCAGCCCCAGCATTTT
NA	TRBJ2-5	TRBV7-6	NA	CASSPRIQETQYF	TGTGCCAGCAGCCCTAGGATCCAAGAGACCCAGTACTTC
NA	TRBJ2-3	TRBV7-9	NA	CASSLSAQRADTQYF	TGTGCCAGCAGCCTTAGCGCCCAGAGGGCAGATACGCAGTATTTT
TRBD1	TRBJ1-2	TRBV6-5	NA	CASSQDRGLYGYTF	TGTGCCAGCAGTCAGGACAGGGGGCTCTATGGCTACACCTTC
NA	TRBJ2-1	TRBV27	NA	CASLPLNRVSSGYNEQFF	TGTGCCAGCCTACCACTCAACAGGGTTTCTAGCGGATACAATGAGCAGTTCTTC
TRBD2	TRBJ2-2	TRBV25-1	NA	CASSETLAGFGGELFF	TGTGCCAGCAGTGAAACACTAGCGGGATTCGGCGGGGAGCTGTTTTTT
TRBD1	TRBJ2-5	TRBV7-8	NA	CASSRDRVQETQYF	TGTGCCAGCAGCCGCGACAGGGTGCAAGAGACCCAGTACTTC
NA	TRBJ1-3	TRBV15	NA	CATSRDPGDTIYF	TGTGCCACCAGCAGAGATCCGGGGGACACCATATATTTT
NA	TRBJ2-3	TRBV29-1	NA	CSVEVQTRDTQYF	TGCAGCGTTGAAGTTCAGACTAGAGATACGCAGTATTTT
TRBD2	TRBJ2-3	TRBV11-2	NA	CASSPWGPGTRYTDTQYF	TGTGCCAGCAGCCCCTGGGGGCCCGGGACTAGGTACACAGATACGCAGTATTTT
NA	TRBJ1-1	TRBV29-1	NA	CSVEEAMNTEAFF	TGCAGCGTTGAGGAAGCCATGAACACTGAAGCTTTCTTT
NA	TRBJ2-7	TRBV10-2	NA	CASSARGTYEQYF	TGCGCCAGCAGTGCTCGGGGAACCTACGAGCAGTACTTC
NA	TRBJ1-1	TRBV18	NA	CASSPKRRGRAFF	TGTGCCAGCTCACCAAAGCGCCGGGGGCGAGCTTTCTTT
NA	TRBJ2-7	TRBV2	NA	CASSEPQGRSYEQYF	TGTGCCAGCAGTGAACCCCAGGGACGTTCTTACGAGCAGTACTTC
NA	TRBJ2-7	TRBV7-8	once	CASPIGDFIYEQYF	TGTGCCAGCCCGATCGGGGATTTCATCTACGAGCAGTACTTC
TRBD1	TRBJ1-2	TRBV5-4	NA	CASSLNRGGNYGYTF	TGTGCCAGCAGCTTGAACAGGGGAGGCAACTATGGCTACACCTTC
NA	TRBJ1-1	TRBV27	NA	CASQQQPNTEAFF	TGTGCCAGCCAACAACAGCCGAACACTGAAGCTTTCTTT
TRBD1	TRBJ2-3	TRBV7-8	NA	CASSFHRGSTDTQYF	TGTGCCAGCAGCTTCCACAGGGGGAGCACAGATACGCAGTATTTT
TRBD1	TRBJ2-5	TRBV18	NA	CASSPVGTAVQETQYF	TGTGCCAGCTCACCTGTAGGGACAGCAGTACAAGAGACCCAGTACTTC
NA	TRBJ2-3	TRBV4-3	NA	CASSHQYRALADTQYF	TGCGCCAGCAGCCACCAATACAGGGCGCTGGCAGATACGCAGTATTTT